A selection of T cell receptor beta chains follows, all from one sample in a study of OX40 agonist ivuxolimab in advanced cancers. TCRdb keeps only in-frame clones here, not all; method: immunoSEQ multiplex PCR. The sample holds roughly 68,000 clones, 80% to 90% seen once. The sequenced sample was CD4+ or CD8+ T cells sorted from blood, obtained in a trial of the OX40 agonist ivuxolimab. The receptors derive from an adult with an advanced solid tumor such as melanoma, head and neck, liver or kidney cancer. Each CDR3 is given with its conserved first and last residue. The D gene is left open where the match is weak. Where a row states a size, it is once, few, many or the class of an expanded clone; other rows omit it.

TRBJ1-2 | NA | TRBV9 | NA | CASSVGPNYGYTF | TGTGCCAGCAGCGTAGGGCCTAACTATGGCTACACCTTC
TRBJ2-4 | NA | TRBV4-2 | NA | CASSQDSVAKNIQYF | TGTGCCAGCAGCCAAGATTCGGTAGCCAAAAACATTCAGTACTTC
TRBJ2-7 | NA | TRBV27 | NA | CASQGSSSALGQYF | TGTGCCAGCCAAGGATCCTCCTCGGCATTAGGGCAGTACTTC
TRBJ1-3 | once | TRBV18 | NA | CASSPDFSGNTIYF | TGTGCCAGCTCACCTGACTTCTCTGGAAACACCATATATTTT
TRBJ2-3 | NA | TRBV29-1 | TRBD1 | CSVERGQVTDTQYF | TGCAGCGTTGAGCGCGGACAGGTCACAGATACGCAGTATTTT
TRBJ1-1 | NA | TRBV10-3 | NA | CAISENGGRLRGTEAFF | TGTGCCATCAGTGAGAACGGCGGCAGACTTAGGGGGACTGAAGCTTTCTTT
TRBJ2-6 | NA | TRBV4-1 | NA | CASSQGHGPGANVLTF | TGCGCCAGCAGCCAAGGTCACGGCCCTGGGGCCAACGTCCTGACTTTC
TRBJ2-7 | NA | TRBV11-2 | NA | CASSAAYEQYF | TGTGCCAGCAGCGCCGCCTACGAGCAGTACTTC
TRBJ1-5 | NA | TRBV19 | TRBD1 | CASSPPGQSHQPQHF | TGTGCCAGTAGCCCACCGGGACAGTCTCATCAGCCCCAGCATTTT
TRBJ1-1 | NA | TRBV7-3 | TRBD1 | CASRPQGADTEAFF | TGTGCCAGCAGACCCCAGGGGGCGGACACTGAAGCTTTCTTT
TRBJ2-7 | NA | TRBV28 | TRBD2 | CASTSRGGHSPYEQYF | TGTGCCAGTACCTCCCGGGGGGGACACTCTCCCTACGAGCAGTACTTC
TRBJ1-3 | NA | TRBV18 | TRBD1 | CASSPKAPGQGSGNTIYF | TGTGCCAGCTCACCGAAAGCTCCTGGACAGGGCTCTGGAAACACCATATATTTT
TRBJ2-3 | once | TRBV19 | NA | CASSIGNPNSVTDTQYF | TGTGCCAGTAGTATAGGGAACCCTAACTCCGTGACAGATACGCAGTATTTT
TRBJ2-1 | few | TRBV14 | NA | CASSHRQLSYNEQFF | TGTGCCAGCAGCCATAGACAGCTCTCCTACAATGAGCAGTTCTTC
TRBJ2-1 | NA | TRBV29-1 | TRBD2 | CSVMDWGGSHNEQFF | TGCAGCGTTATGGACTGGGGGGGGAGCCACAATGAGCAGTTCTTC
TRBJ2-5 | NA | TRBV7-7 | TRBD2 | CASSLVSGGEETQYF | TGTGCCAGCAGTCTTGTTAGCGGGGGGGAAGAGACCCAGTACTTC
TRBJ1-2 | NA | TRBV7-9 | NA | CASSLEGGGYTF | TGTGCCAGCAGCTTAGAGGGGGGAGGCTACACCTTC
TRBJ2-5 | NA | TRBV7-2 | NA | CASSFRVQETQYF | TGTGCCAGCAGCTTTAGAGTCCAAGAGACCCAGTACTTC
TRBJ2-1 | NA | TRBV5-6 | NA | CASSRFARDEQFF | TGTGCCAGCAGCCGTTTCGCCCGGGATGAGCAGTTCTTC
TRBJ2-7 | NA | TRBV7-2 | TRBD1 | CASSLAQGERNEQYF | TGTGCCAGCAGCTTAGCGCAGGGGGAGAGGAACGAGCAGTACTTC
TRBJ1-1 | NA | TRBV5-1 | TRBD1 | CASSSLRGTGRGDMNTEAFF | TGCGCCAGCAGCTCCCTTCGAGGGACAGGCCGGGGGGATATGAACACTGAAGCTTTCTTT
TRBJ2-7 | NA | TRBV7-9 | TRBD2 | CASSLRGLVPYEQYF | TGTGCCAGCAGCTTAAGGGGACTAGTACCCTACGAGCAGTACTTC
TRBJ2-2 | NA | TRBV27 | NA | CASSFGASWAGELFF | TGTGCCAGCAGTTTTGGGGCTAGCTGGGCCGGGGAGCTGTTTTTT
TRBJ1-2 | NA | TRBV19 | TRBD1 | CATHRGYDGYTF | TGTGCCACCCACAGGGGATACGATGGCTACACCTTC
TRBJ2-7 | NA | TRBV25-1 | TRBD2 | CASSLSRTSESSYEQYF | TGTGCCAGCAGCTTATCCAGGACTAGCGAGAGCTCCTACGAGCAGTACTTC
TRBJ2-7 | NA | TRBV10-2 | TRBD2 | CASSRTLAGSLYF | TGCGCCAGCAGCCGAACGCTAGCGGGATCGCTGTACTTC
TRBJ2-3 | NA | TRBV6-5 | NA | CASSPEALRTQYF | TGTGCCAGCAGTCCCGAAGCTCTACGGACGCAGTATTTT
TRBJ2-7 | NA | TRBV19 | NA | CASSPRAGNYEQYF | TGTGCCAGTAGCCCCCGGGCGGGGAACTACGAGCAGTACTTC
TRBJ2-1 | NA | TRBV15 | TRBD2 | CATSIPTSGRAYEQFF | TGTGCCACCAGCATACCGACTAGCGGGAGGGCATATGAGCAGTTCTTC
TRBJ1-5 | NA | TRBV29-1 | NA | CSVARDSNQPQHF | TGCAGCGTTGCGAGGGACAGCAATCAGCCCCAGCATTTT
TRBJ2-4 | once | TRBV13 | TRBD2 | CASSLEGGRATNIQYF | TGTGCCAGCAGCTTAGAGGGCGGGAGGGCCACAAACATTCAGTACTTC
TRBJ2-1 | NA | TRBV7-2 | TRBD2 | CASSLELAGGRNEQFF | TGTGCCAGCAGCTTAGAGCTAGCGGGAGGGCGCAATGAGCAGTTCTTC
TRBJ2-1 | NA | TRBV11-1 | TRBD1 | CASSRSLTGSSYNEQFF | TGTGCCAGCAGCCGCAGCCTGACAGGGAGCTCCTACAATGAGCAGTTCTTC
TRBJ2-1 | NA | TRBV7-6 | TRBD2 | CASSLQGGSYNEQFF | TGTGCCAGCAGCTTACAAGGCGGGAGTTACAATGAGCAGTTCTTC
TRBJ2-1 | once | TRBV16 | TRBD2 | CASGSKGTSGSHEQFF | TGTGCCAGCGGATCGAAAGGGACTAGCGGGAGTCATGAGCAGTTCTTC
TRBJ2-2 | NA | TRBV7-9 | NA | CASSPTRNTGELFF | TGTGCCAGCAGCCCCACTCGAAACACCGGGGAGCTGTTTTTT
TRBJ1-2 | NA | TRBV11-2 | NA | CASSLAAGYGYTF | TGTGCCAGCAGCTTAGCGGCAGGCTATGGCTACACCTTC
TRBJ1-1 | once | TRBV28 | NA | CASHMNTEAFF | TGTGCCAGCCACATGAACACTGAAGCTTTCTTT
TRBJ2-7 | NA | TRBV5-5 | NA | CASSLVGGPYDEQYF | TGTGCCAGCAGCCTGGTCGGGGGGCCTTACGACGAGCAGTACTTC
TRBJ2-7 | NA | TRBV5-1 | TRBD1 | CASSPNPGTGDYEQYF | TGCGCCAGCAGCCCTAACCCCGGGACAGGGGACTACGAGCAGTACTTC
TRBJ2-5 | few | TRBV7-3 | NA | CASSLVQETQYF | TGTGCCAGCAGCTTAGTTCAAGAGACCCAGTACTTC
TRBJ2-7 | NA | TRBV29-1 | NA | CSVGTTYEQYF | TGCAGCGTTGGGACTACATACGAGCAGTACTTC
TRBJ1-5 | NA | TRBV5-8 | NA | CASSFHGSGNQPQHF | TGTGCCAGCAGCTTTCATGGGTCAGGGAATCAGCCCCAGCATTTT
TRBJ1-1 | NA | TRBV5-1 | NA | CASSSSITGTNTEAFF | TGCGCCAGCAGCTCGAGTATCACCGGGACGAACACTGAAGCTTTCTTT
TRBJ2-5 | NA | TRBV18 | NA | CASSPDFLKETQYF | TGTGCCAGCTCACCAGACTTTCTGAAAGAGACCCAGTACTTC
TRBJ2-7 | NA | TRBV6-6 | NA | CASSGDTTYEQYF | TGTGCCAGCAGTGGGGACACTACCTACGAGCAGTACTTC
TRBJ2-2 | NA | TRBV6-4 | NA | CASSEGNTGELFF | TGTGCCAGCAGTGAGGGGAACACCGGGGAGCTGTTTTTT
TRBJ2-1 | few | TRBV15 | NA | CATSREIGVYNEQFF | TGTGCCACCAGCAGAGAAATTGGGGTTTACAATGAGCAGTTCTTC
TRBJ2-7 | NA | TRBV5-1 | NA | CASSFGGSYEQYF | TGCGCCAGCAGCTTTGGGGGCAGCTACGAGCAGTACTTC
TRBJ2-7 | NA | TRBV6-6 | TRBD2 | CASSYSLAGGYEQYF | TGTGCCAGCAGTTACTCTCTAGCGGGAGGTTACGAGCAGTACTTC
TRBJ1-1 | NA | TRBV11-3 | TRBD1 | CASSRDRVSEAFF | TGTGCCAGCAGCCGGGACAGGGTATCTGAAGCTTTCTTT
TRBJ2-2 | once | TRBV5-5 | TRBD2 | CASSTIAGSTGELFF | TGTGCCAGCAGCACCATAGCGGGATCGACCGGGGAGCTGTTTTTT
TRBJ2-7 | NA | TRBV11-2 | NA | CASSFSGINEQYF | TGTGCCAGCAGCTTCTCCGGGATCAACGAGCAGTACTTC